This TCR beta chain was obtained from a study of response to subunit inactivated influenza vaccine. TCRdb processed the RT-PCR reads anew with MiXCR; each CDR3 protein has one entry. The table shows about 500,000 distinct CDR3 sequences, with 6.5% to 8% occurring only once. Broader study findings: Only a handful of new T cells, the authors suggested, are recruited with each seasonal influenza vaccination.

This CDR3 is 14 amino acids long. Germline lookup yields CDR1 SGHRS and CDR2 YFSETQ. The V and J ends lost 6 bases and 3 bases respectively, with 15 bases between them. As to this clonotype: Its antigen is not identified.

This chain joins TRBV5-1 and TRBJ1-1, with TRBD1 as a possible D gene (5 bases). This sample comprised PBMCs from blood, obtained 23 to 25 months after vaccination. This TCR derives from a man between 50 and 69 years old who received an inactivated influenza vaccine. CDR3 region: CASKKAGTDTEAFF. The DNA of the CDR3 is TGCGCCAGCAAAAAAGCAGGGACGGACACTGAAGCTTTCTTT.